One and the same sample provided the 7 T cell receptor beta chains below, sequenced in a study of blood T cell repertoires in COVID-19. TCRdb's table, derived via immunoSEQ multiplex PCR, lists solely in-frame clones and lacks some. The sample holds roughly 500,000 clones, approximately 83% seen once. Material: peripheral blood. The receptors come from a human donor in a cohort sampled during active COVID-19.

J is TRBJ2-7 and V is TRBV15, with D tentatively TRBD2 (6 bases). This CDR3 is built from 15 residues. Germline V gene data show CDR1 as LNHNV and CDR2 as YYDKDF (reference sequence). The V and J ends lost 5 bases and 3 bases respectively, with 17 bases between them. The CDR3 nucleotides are TGTGCCACCAGCGACGGGACCCCGGGGGTCTACGAGCAGTACTTC. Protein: CATSDGTPGVYEQYF.

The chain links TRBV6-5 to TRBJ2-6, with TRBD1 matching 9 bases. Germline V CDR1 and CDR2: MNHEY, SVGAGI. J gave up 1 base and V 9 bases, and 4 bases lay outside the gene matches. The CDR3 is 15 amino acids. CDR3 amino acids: CASGTGSSGANVLTF. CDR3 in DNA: TGTGCCAGTGGGACAGGGTCGTCTGGGGCCAACGTCCTGACTTTC.

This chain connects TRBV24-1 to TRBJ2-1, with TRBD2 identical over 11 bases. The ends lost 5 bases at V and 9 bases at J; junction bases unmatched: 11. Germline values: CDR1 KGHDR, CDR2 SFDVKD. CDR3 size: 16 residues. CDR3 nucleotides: TGTGCCACCAGTGGTGGGGGGACTAGCGGTAGGGGTGAGCAGTTCTTC. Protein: CATSGGGTSGRGEQFF.

CDR3 coding DNA: TGTGCCAGCAGTCGGACAGGCCTTATCAATGAGCAGTTCTTC. Its translation is CASSRTGLINEQFF. The genes are TRBV9 and TRBJ2-1; 7 nucleotides line up with TRBD1. Germline CDR1 and CDR2: SGDLS and YYNGEE. Trimming took 5 bases from V and 6 from J; bases not matched to a gene: 8. CDR3 length: 14 amino acids.

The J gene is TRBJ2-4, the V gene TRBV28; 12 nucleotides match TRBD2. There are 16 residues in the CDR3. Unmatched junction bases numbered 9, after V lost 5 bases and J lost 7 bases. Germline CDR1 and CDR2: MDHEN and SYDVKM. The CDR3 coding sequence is TGTGCCAGCAGTCGGCGACTAGCGGGAGCGATCAACATTCAGTACTTC. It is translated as CASSRRLAGAINIQYF. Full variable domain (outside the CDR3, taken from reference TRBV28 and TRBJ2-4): DVKVTQSSRYLVKRTGEKVFLECVQDMDHENMFWYRQDPGLGLRLIYFSYDVKMKEKGDIPEGYSVSREKKERFSLILESASTNQTSMYLCASSRRLAGAINIQYFGAGTRLSVL.

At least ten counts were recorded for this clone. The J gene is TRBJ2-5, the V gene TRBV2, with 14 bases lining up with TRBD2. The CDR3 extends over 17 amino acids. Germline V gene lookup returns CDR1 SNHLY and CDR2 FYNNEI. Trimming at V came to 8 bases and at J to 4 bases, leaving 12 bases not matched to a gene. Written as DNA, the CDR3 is TGTGCCAGCGATGGGACTAGCGGGAGCCGGGGGTTAGAGACCCAGTACTTC. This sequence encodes CASDGTSGSRGLETQYF.

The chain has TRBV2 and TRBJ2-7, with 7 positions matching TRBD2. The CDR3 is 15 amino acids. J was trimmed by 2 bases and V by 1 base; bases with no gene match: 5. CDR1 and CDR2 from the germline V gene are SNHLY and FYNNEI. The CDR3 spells CASSEGGGSPYEQYF. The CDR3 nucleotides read TGTGCCAGCAGTGAAGGGGGGGGGTCCCCCTACGAGCAGTACTTC.